Listed below are T cell receptor beta chains from one sample, sequenced in a study of blood T cells in healthy people across ages. In TCRdb, the 5' RACE reads were re-called with MiXCR into one record per CDR3 protein. The data contain 550,000 to 650,000 distinct CDR3 sequences, 25% to 35% of them singletons. The sample taken for sequencing was blood. These receptors were taken from a woman aged 80 or over in good health. The CDR3 runs from the conserved cysteine through the conserved F or W. Each record gives: clone size, J gene, D gene, V gene, CDR3 protein, CDR3 DNA. A D gene is named only where the DNA matches it firmly. Not all rows give a size; the values are once, few, many and, for expanded clones, a class.

>many|TRBJ2-3|NA|TRBV6-5
CASSNRALTDTQYF
TGTGCCAGCAGTAACAGGGCCCTCACAGATACGCAGTATTTT
>many|TRBJ2-3|TRBD2|TRBV29-1
CSVGSGGVTDTQYF
TGCAGCGTCGGTAGCGGGGGGGTCACAGATACGCAGTATTTT
>many|TRBJ2-5|NA|TRBV11-3
CASSFSEQETQYF
TGTGCCAGCAGCTTCTCAGAACAAGAGACCCAGTACTTC
>few|TRBJ1-5|NA|TRBV20-1
CSASLRSALGSNQPQHF
TGCAGTGCTAGTCTCCGCTCGGCCCTGGGTAGCAATCAGCCCCAGCATTTT
>many|TRBJ2-3|NA|TRBV7-2
CASSLRYNTQYF
TGTGCCAGCAGCTTAAGGTACAATACGCAGTATTTT
>many|TRBJ1-1|NA|TRBV15
CATSRGGQNTEAFF
TGTGCCACCAGCAGAGGCGGACAGAACACTGAAGCTTTCTTT
>few|TRBJ2-5|NA|TRBV7-9
CASSLETGGQYF
TGTGCCAGCAGCTTAGAAACCGGTGGGCAGTACTTC
>NA|TRBJ1-2|NA|TRBV28
CASRTQGGYNYGYTF
TGTGCCAGCAGAACACAGGGAGGGTACAACTATGGCTACACCTTC
>NA|TRBJ1-1|TRBD1|TRBV7-2
CASSLTRGRGEAFF
TGTGCCAGCAGCTTAACAAGGGGGCGAGGTGAAGCTTTCTTT
>many|TRBJ2-4|TRBD2|TRBV7-3
CASSLIAGVGKNIQYF
TGTGCCAGCAGCTTAATAGCGGGGGTAGGCAAAAACATTCAGTACTTC
>NA|TRBJ1-4|NA|TRBV12-3/TRBV12-4
CASRQDLEKLFF
TGTGCCAGCAGACAGGACCTTGAAAAACTGTTTTTT
>NA|TRBJ2-3|TRBD2|TRBV20-1
CSARGLAGGVSDTQYF
TGCAGTGCCCGGGGACTAGCGGGGGGAGTCTCAGATACGCAGTATTTT
>many|TRBJ2-7|NA|TRBV29-1
CSVEQDTCEQYF
TGCAGCGTTGAACAGGACACGTGCGAGCAGTACTTC
>many|TRBJ2-7|TRBD1|TRBV19
CASSQDRGLRYEQYF
TGTGCCAGTAGCCAAGACAGGGGGCTTCGGTACGAGCAGTACTTC
>few|TRBJ2-7|NA|TRBV9
CASSVGGGRGYEQYF
TGTGCCAGCAGCGTAGGGGGGGGCAGGGGCTACGAGCAGTACTTC
>NA|TRBJ2-3|TRBD1|TRBV6-5
CASSGDSLTDTQYF
TGTGCCAGCAGTGGGGACAGTCTAACAGATACGCAGTATTTT
>NA|TRBJ2-1|TRBD2|TRBV12-3/TRBV12-4
CASSLGSSGSEHNEQFF
TGTGCCAGCAGTTTGGGGTCTAGCGGGAGTGAGCACAATGAGCAGTTCTTC
>NA|TRBJ2-1|NA|TRBV4-2
CASSFKVADEQFF
TGTGCCAGCAGCTTCAAGGTAGCTGATGAGCAGTTCTTC
>NA|TRBJ2-3|NA|TRBV6-6
CASRDRYTQYF
TGTGCCAGCAGAGATAGATATACGCAGTATTTT
>many|TRBJ1-6|NA|TRBV4-2
CASSHPPGGRVSPLHF
TGTGCCAGCAGCCATCCGCCGGGGGGCCGTGTTTCACCCCTCCACTTT
>NA|TRBJ2-3|NA|TRBV20-1
CSARGPEGSNTQYF
TGCAGTGCTAGAGGGCCGGAGGGATCAAATACGCAGTATTTT
>NA|TRBJ2-5|NA|TRBV5-1
CASGPQGTPQETQYF
TGCGCCAGCGGCCCACAGGGAACCCCCCAAGAGACCCAGTACTTC
>NA|TRBJ2-2|TRBD2|TRBV20-1
CSARDRLAGGSGELFF
TGCAGTGCTAGAGACCGACTAGCGGGGGGCTCCGGGGAGCTGTTTTTT
>NA|TRBJ2-7|NA|TRBV7-2
CASSLATANTLEQYF
TGTGCCAGCAGCTTAGCGACAGCGAACACCTTGGAGCAGTACTTC